A single T cell receptor beta chain is shown here with its context. Its specificity is not known. This may be a read error: a much more frequent sequence differs by one nucleotide. PCR was performed a second time for roughly 7 to 11 cycles using a sample-barcoded 5' primer and a J-beta primer mix. Each TCR beta cDNA got a 12-nucleotide random molecular identifier. TCRdb recomputed calls from the 5' RACE reads with MiXCR, one row per CDR3 protein. The sample carries some 900,000 distinct CDR3 sequences, under 30% recorded once. The sample originates from a study of blood T cells in healthy people across ages. Study at large: Capturing about one barcoded beta molecule per two T cells was achieved by template switching. General study points: Long-lived donors exceeded aged donors in naive CD4+ cells and diversity.

Trimming pared 5 bases from V and 2 bases from J, leaving 16 bases between. Per the germline V gene, CDR1 is SQVTM and CDR2 is ANQGSEA. The CDR3 loop spans 15 amino acids. Source material: blood. The receptor was isolated from a woman of 80 years or more in good health. The V call is TRBV29-1, the J call TRBJ1-5, with D unclear. This CDR3 reads CSVSDTESGNQPQHF. The CDR3 region has the DNA TGCAGCGTTTCCGACACAGAGTCGGGCAATCAGCCCCAGCATTTT.